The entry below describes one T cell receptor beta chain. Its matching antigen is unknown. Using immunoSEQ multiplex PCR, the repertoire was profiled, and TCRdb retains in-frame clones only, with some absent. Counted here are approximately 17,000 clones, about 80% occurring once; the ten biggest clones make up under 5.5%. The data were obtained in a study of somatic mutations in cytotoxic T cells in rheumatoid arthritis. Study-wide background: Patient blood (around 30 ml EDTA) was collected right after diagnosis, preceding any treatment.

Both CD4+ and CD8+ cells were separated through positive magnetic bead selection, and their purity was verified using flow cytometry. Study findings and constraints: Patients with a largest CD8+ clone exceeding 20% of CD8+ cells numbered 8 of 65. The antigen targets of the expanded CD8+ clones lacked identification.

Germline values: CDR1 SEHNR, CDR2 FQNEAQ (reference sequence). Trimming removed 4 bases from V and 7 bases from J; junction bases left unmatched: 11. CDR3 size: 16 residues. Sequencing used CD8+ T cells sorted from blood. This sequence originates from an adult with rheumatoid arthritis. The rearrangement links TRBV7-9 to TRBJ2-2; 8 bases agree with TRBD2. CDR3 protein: CASSYGRGGPSGELFF. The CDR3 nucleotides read TGTGCCAGCAGCTATGGCCGGGGGGGGCCAAGCGGGGAGCTGTTTTTT.